This T cell receptor (beta chain) was captured in a study of blood T cells in healthy people across ages. Trimming stripped 5 bases from V and 6 bases from J, with 13 bases between. The CDR3 totals 12 residues. From germline, CDR1 is SQVTM and CDR2 ANQGSEA. Combining a sample-barcoded 5' primer with a J-beta primer mix, a second PCR ran for roughly 7 to 11 cycles. MiXCR was run by TCRdb on the 5' RACE reads, yielding one entry per CDR3 protein. The table lists about 1.6 million distinct CDR3 sequences, roughly 30% of them singletons. The sequence derives from a woman in her 30s in good health. The chain links TRBV29-1 to TRBJ1-1; possible D gene TRBD1, 5 bases. Sequencing was carried out using blood. This CDR3 is CSVIAGKAEAFF. In DNA, the CDR3 is TGCAGCGTTATAGCAGGGAAGGCTGAAGCTTTCTTT. Full variable domain (remainder filled in from reference TRBV29-1 and TRBJ1-1): SAVISQKPSRDICQRGTSLTIQCQVDSQVTMMFWYRQQPGQSLTLIATANQGSEATYESGFVIDKFPISRPNLTFSTLTVSNMSPEDSSIYLCSVIAGKAEAFFGQGTRLTVV.